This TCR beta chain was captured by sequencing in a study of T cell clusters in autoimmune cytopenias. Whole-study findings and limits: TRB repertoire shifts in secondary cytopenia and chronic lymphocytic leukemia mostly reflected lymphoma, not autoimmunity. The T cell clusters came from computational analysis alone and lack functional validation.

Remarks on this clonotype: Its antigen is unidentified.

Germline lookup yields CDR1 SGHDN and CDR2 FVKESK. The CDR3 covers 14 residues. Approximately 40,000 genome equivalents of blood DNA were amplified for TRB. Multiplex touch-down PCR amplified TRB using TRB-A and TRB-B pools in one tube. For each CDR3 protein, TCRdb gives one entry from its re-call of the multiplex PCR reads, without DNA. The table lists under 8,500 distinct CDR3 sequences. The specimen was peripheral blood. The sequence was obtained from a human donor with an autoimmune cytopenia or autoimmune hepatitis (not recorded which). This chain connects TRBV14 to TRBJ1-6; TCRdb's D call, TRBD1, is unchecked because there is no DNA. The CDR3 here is CASSTGVSNSPLHF.